Sequencing of this T cell receptor (beta chain) was carried out in a study of response to subunit inactivated influenza vaccine. Germline V gene lookup returns CDR1 SGHTA and CDR2 FQGNSA. The CDR3 covers 14 residues. V was clipped by 1 base and J by 7 bases; unmatched bases: 2. TCRdb re-analysed the RT-PCR reads in MiXCR, keeping a single row per CDR3 protein. The repertoire includes about 650,000 distinct CDR3 sequences, 14% of them detected once, and about 7.4% sits in the top ten. Whole-study findings and limits: Researchers suggested that each seasonal influenza vaccination recruits few new T cells.

A few counts support this clonotype. Its antigen is currently unknown. Sequences were derived from PBMCs from blood, sampled around two weeks before vaccination. The V call is TRBV7-2, the J call TRBJ2-1; 9 bases are shared with TRBD1. This sequence originates from a man aged 50-59 years who received an inactivated influenza vaccine. CDR3 loop: CASSLDRGRNEQFF. CDR3 in DNA: TGTGCCAGCAGCTTAGACAGGGGGCGGAATGAGCAGTTCTTC.